The 20 T cell receptor beta chains in this list originate from one sample, sequenced in a study of post-analysis software for immune sequencing data (dated by TCRdb to between 2015 and 2016). Summary of the overall study and its limitations: Significantly higher frequencies in patients than in controls were found for about five TRBV segments, including TRBV5-6, TRBV5-1 and TRBV20-1.

Antigens of these TCRs are unknown. Library method: PCR. TCRdb shows the sequencer as Illumina HiSeq 2500. To reduce PCR and sequencing biases, unique molecular identifiers were incorporated into the TCR beta cDNA libraries. Using fastp trimming at Q25 and MiXCR clonotype assembly, TCRdb reanalyzed the public sequencing data and kept in-frame beta chains. Records with the same CDR3 protein are collapsed into one entry carrying the most frequent genes and DNA. In this sample the table shows roughly 870,000 distinct CDR3 sequences, 53% of which occur a single time. The biggest ten clones account for roughly 4.4% of the sample. The sequencing sample was made of blood. The source of these receptors is a girl aged 10-17 years with multiple sclerosis.

J is TRBJ2-1 and V is TRBV6-4; D may correspond to TRBD1 or TRBD2 (6 bases each). V was cut by 2 bases and J by 7 bases, with 18 bases left in between. Germline lookup yields CDR1 MRHNA and CDR2 SNTAGT. The CDR3 extends over 16 amino acids. This CDR3 reads CASSDLGGPSLNEQFF. CDR3 sequence (DNA): TGTGCCAGCAGTGACCTCGGGGGCCCTAGCTTAAATGAGCAGTTCTTC.

The rearrangement links TRBV20-1 to TRBJ2-3; D assignment may be TRBD1 or TRBD2 (5 bases each). CDR1 and CDR2 from the germline V gene are DFQATT and SNEGSKA (reference sequence). The CDR3 runs 16 residues. V lost 6 bases and J 2 bases, leaving 21 bases between the germline ends. The CDR3 here is CSATIGTSTPTDTQYF. The CDR3 nucleotides are TGCAGTGCCACTATCGGGACCTCAACCCCCACAGATACGCAGTATTTT.

This chain joins TRBV7-8 and TRBJ2-5; D not resolved. This CDR3 spans 18 amino acids. The germline V gene has CDR1 SGHVS and CDR2 FQNEAQ. The ends were cut back, 4 bases at V and 4 bases at J, with 25 bases in the middle. CDR3 nucleotide sequence: TGTGCCAGCAGCTCTTGGATCAAGGATGATCCCTCCCGAGAGACCCAGTACTTC. It yields the protein CASSSWIKDDPSRETQYF.

This chain uses TRBV15 with TRBJ2-5; TRBD2 matches at 7 bases. Germline V lookup: CDR1 LNHNV, CDR2 YYDKDF (reference sequence). V shed 1 base and J 4 bases; nucleotides not matched to a gene: 0. CDR3 length: 13 amino acids. CDR3 amino acids: CATSRGGGETQYF. DNA of the CDR3: TGTGCCACCAGCAGAGGCGGGGGAGAGACCCAGTACTTC.

The genes are TRBV20-1 and TRBJ2-5; 9 bases line up with TRBD2. The assigned J gene may be wrong: the sequence end matches TRBJ2-7 better. This CDR3 has 14 residues. CDR1 and CDR2 from the germline V gene are DFQATT and SNEGSKA (reference sequence). The CDR3 DNA sequence: TGCAGTGCTGAGCGACTAGCGGAGATCTACGAGCAGTACTTC. It translates to CSAERLAEIYEQYF.

This chain joins TRBV6-1 and TRBJ2-1; possibly TRBD1 or TRBD2 for D (5 bases each). The CDR3 extends over 15 amino acids. Deletions cut 4 bases from V and 5 bases from J, with 15 bases between. Germline-derived CDR1 and CDR2 are MNHNS and SASEGT. CDR3 loop: CASSGTEGRDNEQFF. Written as DNA, the CDR3 is TGTGCCAGCAGTGGGACCGAGGGCAGGGACAATGAGCAGTTCTTC.

This rearrangement joins TRBV20-1 to TRBJ2-7, with 8 positions matching TRBD2. CDR3 length: 14 residues. V was clipped by 5 bases and J by 1 base; unmatched bases: 7. CDR1 and CDR2 (germline): DFQATT, SNEGSKA (reference sequence). This CDR3 reads CSAAPGGRSYEQYF. Written as DNA, the CDR3 is TGCAGTGCTGCTCCGGGAGGGAGGTCCTACGAGCAGTACTTC.

This clonotype was seen just once. The V gene is TRBV5-1, the J gene TRBJ2-6; D perhaps matches TRBD1 (6 bases). Germline V gene sequence: CDR1 SGHRS, CDR2 YFSETQ. Trimming pared 0 bases from V and 0 bases from J, leaving 13 bases between. CDR3 length equals 18 residues. CDR3 region: CASSLGETGLSGANVLTF. In nucleotides, the CDR3 is TGCGCCAGCAGCTTGGGTGAGACAGGTCTCTCTGGGGCCAACGTCCTGACTTTC.

The genes are TRBV5-1 and TRBJ2-7; possibly TRBD1 for D (5 bases). CDR1 is SGHRS, CDR2 YFSETQ, per germline. This CDR3 region has 16 residues. Trimming took off 1 base at V and 5 bases at J, with 19 bases between the two ends. For the CDR3, the DNA is TGCGCCAGCAGCTTGTCCCTAAACAGGAGATCTAACGAGCAGTACTTC. It codes for CASSLSLNRRSNEQYF.

In its sample, this clonotype was seen a few times. This chain uses TRBV11-1 with TRBJ2-7; maybe TRBD1 (6 bases). CDR3 length: 16 amino acids. V gave up 5 bases and J gave up 1 base, with 18 bases separating them. Germline V lookup: CDR1 SGHAT, CDR2 FQDESV (reference sequence). In nucleotides, the CDR3 is TGTGCCAGCAGCCGTTCAACTGACAGGTATTCCTACGAGCAGTACTTC. This encodes CASSRSTDRYSYEQYF.

V gene TRBV29-1 combines with J gene TRBJ1-2; D gene ambiguous. V gave up 4 bases and J gave up 8 bases, with 14 bases separating them. CDR3 length: 12 amino acids. In germline, CDR1 is SQVTM, CDR2 ANQGSEA. DNA for the CDR3: TGCAGCGTTGTGACACGTCCGGGGGGCTACACCTTC. It translates to CSVVTRPGGYTF.

CDR3 region: CASSPGQAPSSTDTQYF. Here the CDR3 DNA reads TGTGCCAGCAGCCCGGGACAGGCGCCTTCTAGCACAGATACGCAGTATTTT. The chain uses TRBV7-9 and TRBJ2-3; 8 nucleotides align to TRBD1. With 5 bases clipped from V and 0 bases from J, the junction kept 10 bases outside the gene matches. Germline V CDR1 and CDR2: SEHNR, FQNEAQ (reference sequence). CDR3 length equals 17 residues.

The J gene is TRBJ1-5, the V gene TRBV5-1; D remains ambiguous. V was cut by 0 bases and J by 5 bases, with 9 bases left in between. The germline CDR1 and CDR2 sequences are SGHRS and YFSETQ. CDR3 length equals 14 residues. In nucleotides, the CDR3 is TGCGCCAGCAGCTTGGGTCGGGGTGATCAGCCCCAGCATTTT. Its protein is CASSLGRGDQPQHF.

V and J are TRBV6-5 and TRBJ1-2, with TRBD1 matching over 7 bases. Germline V gene data show CDR1 as MNHEY and CDR2 as SVGAGI. This CDR3 spans 15 amino acids. The V and J ends lost 6 bases and 4 bases, in that order; junction bases with no gene match: 11. CDR3 region: CASRIDRESSYGYTF. Written as DNA, the CDR3 is TGTGCCAGCAGAATTGACAGGGAGTCGAGCTATGGCTACACCTTC.

This clonotype came up a few times. The V call is TRBV7-3, the J call TRBJ2-5; D is ambiguous. V lost 8 bases, J lost 3 bases, and 13 bases lay in between. This CDR3 has 13 amino acids. CDR1 and CDR2 from the germline V gene are SGHTA and FQGTGA. The CDR3 DNA reads TGTGCCAGCGCCCAAAGGGCAGAAGAGACCCAGTACTTC. It encodes CASAQRAEETQYF.

Only a few counts were recorded for this clonotype. The chain joins TRBV3-1 to TRBJ2-5; 8 bases align to TRBD2. Germline V lookup: CDR1 LGHDT, CDR2 YNNKEL (reference sequence). CDR3 length: 15 residues. After removal of 3 bases from V and 11 bases from J, the junction contained 14 bases not matched to a gene. The CDR3 protein is CASSHAVGSGDLQYF. The CDR3 DNA is TGTGCCAGCAGCCACGCAGTGGGTAGCGGGGATCTGCAGTACTTC.

The genes are TRBV5-1 and TRBJ2-1, with D hard to call. The CDR3 loop spans 14 amino acids. With 3 bases removed from V and 6 bases from J, the gap between germline ends came to 13 bases. Looked up from germline, CDR1 is SGHRS and CDR2 is YFSETQ. The CDR3 here is CASSSRVRSNEQFF. DNA for the CDR3: TGCGCCAGCAGCTCCCGGGTGCGGTCCAATGAGCAGTTCTTC.

The gene calls are TRBV12-3 or TRBV12-4 and TRBJ1-1; 7 nucleotides match TRBD1. This CDR3 has 13 amino acids. Unmatched junction bases numbered 9, after V lost 6 bases and J lost 8 bases. The CDR3 nucleotides are TGTGCCAGCAGGACCAGACAGGGAAAGGAAGCTTTCTTT. Its protein is CASRTRQGKEAFF.

This clonotype has more than one count but fewer than ten. This sequence joins TRBV11-1 and TRBJ2-1; 12 nucleotides match TRBD2. The CDR3 is 17 residues long. Germline CDR1 is SGHAT and CDR2 is FQDESV (reference sequence). The trim removed 6 bases at V and 2 bases at J, leaving 8 bases unmatched. The CDR3 coding sequence is TGTGCCAGCAGTTTCCGTCGACTAGCGGGGGCCTACAATGAGCAGTTCTTC. Translated, it gives CASSFRRLAGAYNEQFF.

This clonotype was found a few times. The chain joins TRBV5-1 to TRBJ2-5; maybe TRBD1 (6 bases). V was shortened by 0 bases and J by 1 base, with 13 bases between the two germline ends. The CDR3 extends over 16 amino acids. The germline gives CDR1 SGHRS, CDR2 YFSETQ. The chain's CDR3 is CASSLGGSRGQETQYF. The CDR3 nucleotides read TGCGCCAGCAGCTTGGGAGGGTCCAGGGGCCAAGAGACCCAGTACTTC.